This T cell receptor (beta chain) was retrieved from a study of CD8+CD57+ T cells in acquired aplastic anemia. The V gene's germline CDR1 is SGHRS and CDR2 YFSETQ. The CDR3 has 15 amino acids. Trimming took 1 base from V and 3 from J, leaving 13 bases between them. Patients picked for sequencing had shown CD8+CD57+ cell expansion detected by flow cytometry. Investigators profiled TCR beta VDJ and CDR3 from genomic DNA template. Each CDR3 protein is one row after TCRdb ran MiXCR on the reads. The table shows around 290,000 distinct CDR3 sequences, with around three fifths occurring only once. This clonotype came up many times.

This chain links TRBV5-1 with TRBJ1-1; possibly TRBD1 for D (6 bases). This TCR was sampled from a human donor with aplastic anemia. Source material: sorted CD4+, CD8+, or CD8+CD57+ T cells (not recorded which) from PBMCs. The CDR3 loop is CASSLTNPGDTEAFF. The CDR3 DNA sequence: TGCGCCAGCAGCTTGACGAATCCAGGGGACACTGAAGCTTTCTTT. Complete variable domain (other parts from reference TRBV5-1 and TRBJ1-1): KAGVTQTPRYLIKTRGQQVTLSCSPISGHRSVSWYQQTPGQGLQFLFEYFSETQRNKGNFPGRFSGRQFSNSRSEMNVSTLELGDSALYLCASSLTNPGDTEAFFGQGTRLTVV.